The 30 T cell receptor beta chains given below trace back to one sample, sequenced in a study of cytotoxic CD8 clonotypes in ibrutinib-treated CLL. The data were produced by immunoSEQ multiplex PCR, yet TCRdb's version contains in-frame clones alone and is incomplete. Of under 150,000 clones in the sample, about 85% were seen once. This material consisted of PBMCs, taken after 24 months of ibrutinib treatment. The receptors were sampled from a human donor with chronic lymphocytic leukemia.

The rearrangement joins TRBV28 to TRBJ2-7; D may be TRBD1 (6 bases). The CDR3 extends over 12 amino acids. The germline CDR1 and CDR2 sequences are MDHEN and SYDVKM. The CDR3 DNA reads TGTGCCAGCAGTCAACAGGGACACTACCTGCTCGTC. Amino acids: CASSQQGHYLLV.

This clone has a handful of counts. The genes are TRBV11-3 and TRBJ1-3; 7 bases map to TRBD1. Germline CDR1 and CDR2: SGHNT and YENEEA. This CDR3 contains 15 residues. V was pared by 3 bases and J by 0 bases, with 2 bases of the junction left unmatched. CDR3 nucleotide sequence: TGTGCCAGCAGCTTGGGACAGAGCTCTGGAAACACCATATATTTT. Its translation: CASSLGQSSGNTIYF.

The V and J genes are TRBV11-2 and TRBJ2-5, with D perhaps TRBD2 (6 bases). CDR3 length equals 13 residues. Deletions cut 1 base from V and 9 bases from J, with 12 bases between. Germline CDR1 is SGHAT and CDR2 is FQNNGV. Written as DNA, the CDR3 is TGTGCCAGCAGCTTAGCTGCCGGCGGGGCCCAGTACTTC. Translating gives CASSLAAGGAQYF.

The genes are TRBV6-1 and TRBJ1-2; D remains ambiguous. The V end lost 0 bases, the J end lost 5 bases, and 10 bases lay between the germline ends. CDR1 MNHNS and CDR2 SASEGT come from the germline V gene. This CDR3 region has 14 residues. The CDR3 here is CASSEARTSYGYTF. CDR3 in DNA: TGTGCCAGCAGTGAAGCGCGAACCTCTTATGGCTACACCTTC.

This chain uses TRBV6-1 with TRBJ2-3, with no clear D. Germline CDR1 reads MNHNS; CDR2 reads SASEGT. V was clipped by 2 bases and J by 2 bases, with 17 bases between them. The CDR3 has 17 amino acids. CDR3 in DNA: TGTGCCAGCAGTGAATTCGGTGGCGCAGCTGACACAGATACGCAGTATTTT. This gives the protein CASSEFGGAADTDTQYF.

The chain has TRBV9 and TRBJ2-7; D gene unclear. Germline V lookup: CDR1 SGDLS, CDR2 YYNGEE. Trimming removed 1 base from V and 3 bases from J, with 8 bases in between. CDR3 length: 13 residues. The CDR3 nucleotides read TGTGCCAGCAGCGTATTACCAAGCTACGAGCAGTACTTC. It is translated as CASSVLPSYEQYF. The variable domain in full, completed from reference TRBV9 and TRBJ2-7, reads DSGVTQTPKHLITATGQRVTLRCSPRSGDLSVYWYQQSLDQGLQFLIQYYNGEERAKGNILERFSAQQFPDLHSELNLSSLELGDSALYFCASSVLPSYEQYFGPGTRLTVT.

The chain couples TRBV9 to TRBJ1-1, with 7 bases lining up with TRBD1. The trim removed 0 bases at V and 1 base at J, leaving 9 bases unmatched. The CDR3 spans 17 residues. CDR1 and CDR2 (germline): SGDLS, YYNGEE. The chain's CDR3 is CASSVEDRVGGNTEAFF. The CDR3 DNA follows: TGTGCCAGCAGCGTAGAAGACAGGGTAGGCGGGAACACTGAAGCTTTCTTT. Variable domain in full (rest from reference TRBV9 and TRBJ1-1): DSGVTQTPKHLITATGQRVTLRCSPRSGDLSVYWYQQSLDQGLQFLIQYYNGEERAKGNILERFSAQQFPDLHSELNLSSLELGDSALYFCASSVEDRVGGNTEAFFGQGTRLTVV.

J is TRBJ1-1 and V is TRBV6-1; D ambiguous. Trimming stripped 8 bases from V and 1 base from J, with 8 bases between. Looked up from germline, CDR1 is MNHNS and CDR2 is SASEGT. This CDR3 is built from 12 residues. The CDR3 region is CASEDPNTEAFF. CDR3 DNA: TGTGCCAGCGAGGACCCGAACACTGAAGCTTTCTTT.

This chain joins TRBV7-2 and TRBJ1-5, with D unclear. Trimming removed 5 bases at V and 6 bases at J, with 20 bases between. Germline V CDR1 and CDR2: SGHTA, FQGNSA. The CDR3 has 16 residues. The CDR3 region has the DNA TGTGCCAGCAGCCCCCCCTCCGCCGGCATCGGTCAGCCCCAGCATTTT. The encoded protein is CASSPPSAGIGQPQHF.

A single count supports this clone. The rearrangement uses TRBV7-8 and TRBJ2-3, with 9 bases matching TRBD2. V shed 5 bases and J 8 bases; nucleotides not matched to a gene: 23. This CDR3 spans 19 amino acids. CDR1 SGHVS and CDR2 FQNEAQ come from the germline V gene. CDR3 sequence (DNA): TGTGCCAGCAGCCTCCAGCGAAAGGGGCGACTAGCGGAGAGACCTACGCAGTATTTT. Its protein is CASSLQRKGRLAERPTQYF.

The V and J genes are TRBV5-1 and TRBJ2-7; D may be TRBD1 (6 bases). The length of the CDR3 is 15 residues. Germline V gene data show CDR1 as SGHRS and CDR2 as YFSETQ. The V gene lost 7 bases and the J gene lost 5 bases, with 22 bases spanning the gap. The CDR3 sequence: CASQRDRTISHEQYF. The CDR3 bases are TGCGCCAGCCAACGAGACAGGACCATTTCGCACGAGCAGTACTTC.

V usage is TRBV10-1 and J usage is TRBJ1-5, with TRBD1 matching over 9 bases. This CDR3 comprises 16 residues. The germline V gene encodes CDR1 WNHNN and CDR2 SYGVQD (reference sequence). V dropped 6 bases and J dropped 0; count of bases not matched to a gene: 6. The CDR3, as DNA: TGCGCCAGCAGACGGGACAGGGATTCTAGCAATCAGCCCCAGCATTTT. Amino acids: CASRRDRDSSNQPQHF.

CDR3 coding DNA: TGTGCCAGCAGCGTAGGTGCGATAACTAACTATGGCTACACCTTC. Translating it yields CASSVGAITNYGYTF. The chain joins TRBV9 to TRBJ1-2; D is undetermined. The CDR3 is made up of 15 amino acids. Trimming took off 0 bases at V and 0 bases at J, with 9 bases between the two ends. The germline gives CDR1 SGDLS, CDR2 YYNGEE.

This clone was found a few times. V gene TRBV2 combines with J gene TRBJ2-1; D is ambiguous. This CDR3 region has 13 residues. The V gene lost 7 bases and the J gene lost 2 bases, with 9 bases spanning the gap. Looked up from germline, CDR1 is SNHLY and CDR2 is FYNNEI. This CDR3 is CASNIGTYNEQFF. The CDR3, as DNA: TGTGCCAGCAATATCGGCACCTACAATGAGCAGTTCTTC.

This sequence joins TRBV7-8 and TRBJ1-3; D is perhaps TRBD1 (6 bases). Germline V gives CDR1 SGHVS, CDR2 FQNEAQ. The CDR3 sequence is 20 residues long. With 5 bases removed from V and 0 bases from J, the gap between germline ends came to 26 bases. DNA of the CDR3: TGTGCCAGCAGCCGCCCTAAGGTGGGTTCGACAGGCGTCTCTGGAAACACCATATATTTT. This gives the protein CASSRPKVGSTGVSGNTIYF.

This clone was observed a few times. V usage is TRBV5-1 and J usage is TRBJ2-7, with a tentative D call TRBD1 (5 bases). Trimming took off 1 base at V and 6 bases at J, with 14 bases between the two ends. Germline CDR1 and CDR2: SGHRS and YFSETQ. CDR3 length: 14 amino acids. The CDR3 reads CASSLWGREGEQYF. CDR3 coding DNA: TGCGCCAGCAGCTTGTGGGGCAGGGAAGGCGAGCAGTACTTC.

The chain has TRBV6-5 and TRBJ1-6, with unresolved D. Germline V gene data show CDR1 as MNHEY and CDR2 as SVGAGI. V lost 6 bases and J lost 0, with 6 bases in between. The CDR3 is 14 amino acids. The CDR3 bases are TGTGCCAGCAGCCCAAGCTCCTATAATTCACCCCTCCACTTT. Its protein is CASSPSSYNSPLHF.

The V and J genes are TRBV4-1 and TRBJ1-6; 9 bases fit TRBD1. The CDR3 loop spans 17 amino acids. The ends lost 2 bases at V and 6 bases at J; junction bases unmatched: 8. CDR1 is MGHRA, CDR2 YSYEKL, per germline. CDR3 loop: CASSQPIGTGLNSPLHF. The DNA of the CDR3 is TGCGCCAGCAGCCAACCCATCGGGACAGGGCTTAATTCACCCCTCCACTTT.

The chain couples TRBV4-2 to TRBJ1-1; D possibly corresponds to TRBD1 (5 bases). The germline V gene encodes CDR1 LGHNA and CDR2 YNFKEQ. V was trimmed by 0 bases and J by 3 bases, leaving 17 bases between them. This CDR3 contains 17 residues. The CDR3 DNA reads TGTGCCAGCAGCCAAGATTTTGGTCGGGGGAGTGACACTGAAGCTTTCTTT. Translating it yields CASSQDFGRGSDTEAFF.

The rearrangement joins TRBV7-2 to TRBJ1-5; the D is unclear. This CDR3 region has 14 residues. The V end was cut by 2 bases, the J end by 5 bases, with 10 bases between. CDR1 and CDR2 from the germline V gene are SGHTA and FQGNSA. The CDR3 DNA reads TGTGCCAGCAGCTTAATCTTCAATGATCAGCCCCAGCATTTT. This gives the protein CASSLIFNDQPQHF. Together with reference TRBV7-2 and TRBJ1-5, the CDR3 gives the full variable domain: GAGVSQSPSNKVTEKGKDVELRCDPISGHTALYWYRQSLGQGLEFLIYFQGNSAPDKSGLPSDRFSAERTGGSVSTLTIQRTQQEDSAVYLCASSLIFNDQPQHFGDGTRLSIL.

This clone was seen at least ten times. The chain has TRBV11-2 and TRBJ1-5; 9 bases fit TRBD1. Germline assignment: CDR1 SGHAT and CDR2 FQNNGV. J gave up 12 bases and V 2 bases, and 8 bases lay outside the gene matches. This CDR3 is built from 14 residues. CDR3 coding DNA: TGTGCCAGCAGCTTAAACAGGGGGCTCTCGCGCCAGCATTTT. Encoded protein: CASSLNRGLSRQHF. Together with reference TRBV11-2 and TRBJ1-5, the CDR3 gives the full variable domain: EAGVAQSPRYKIIEKRQSVAFWCNPISGHATLYWYQQILGQGPKLLIQFQNNGVVDDSQLPKDRFSAERLKGVDSTLKIQPAKLEDSAVYLCASSLNRGLSRQHFGDGTRLSIL.

This sequence joins TRBV10-3 and TRBJ2-7, with 7 bases identical to TRBD1. Germline V gene data show CDR1 as ENHRY and CDR2 as SYGVKD. The CDR3 has 14 amino acids. The junction had 15 bases not matched to a gene; V was cut back by 11 bases and J by 5 bases. CDR3 DNA: TGTGCCGCAGGGGAAACAGGGGTAACAAACGAGCAGTACTTC. It encodes CAAGETGVTNEQYF.

The CDR3 loop is CASSPGDSSYEQYF. The CDR3 bases are TGTGCCAGCAGCCCCGGGGACAGCTCCTACGAGCAGTACTTC. The chain combines TRBV7-9 with TRBJ2-7; TRBD1 aligns across 7 bases. Germline lookup yields CDR1 SEHNR and CDR2 FQNEAQ (reference sequence). Trimming took 5 bases from V and 0 from J; bases not matched to a gene: 4. This CDR3 is 14 amino acids long.

This clone turned up a few times. The chain joins TRBV28 to TRBJ2-3; TRBD2 matches at 8 bases. V shed 8 bases and J 3 bases; nucleotides not matched to a gene: 7. Germline values: CDR1 MDHEN, CDR2 SYDVKM. The CDR3 extends over 14 amino acids. In nucleotides, the CDR3 is TGTGCCAGCCACCGAGCGGGGGCGACAGATACGCAGTATTTT. Protein: CASHRAGATDTQYF.

V is TRBV5-4 and J is TRBJ2-4; 9 nucleotides align to TRBD1. This CDR3 spans 14 amino acids. V shed 3 bases, J shed 5 bases, and the junction held 3 bases outside the gene matches. Germline lookup yields CDR1 SGHNT and CDR2 YYREEE (reference sequence). The CDR3 is CASSSRTGENIQYF. In DNA, the CDR3 is TGTGCCAGCAGCTCCAGGACAGGGGAAAACATTCAGTACTTC.

V gene TRBV9 combines with J gene TRBJ2-2; 9 nucleotides line up with TRBD1. This CDR3 has 16 residues. In germline, CDR1 is SGDLS, CDR2 YYNGEE. V lost 4 bases to trimming and J lost 8 bases; unmatched junction nucleotides: 12. The CDR3 region has the DNA TGTGCCAGCAGCTCGGGACAGGGTGGTCTCAGAGGGGAGCTGTTTTTT. This codes for CASSSGQGGLRGELFF. Using reference TRBV9 and TRBJ2-2 for the parts outside the CDR3, the full variable domain is DSGVTQTPKHLITATGQRVTLRCSPRSGDLSVYWYQQSLDQGLQFLIQYYNGEERAKGNILERFSAQQFPDLHSELNLSSLELGDSALYFCASSSGQGGLRGELFFGEGSRLTVL.

The V gene is TRBV29-1, the J gene TRBJ2-1; D unclear. The CDR3 sequence is 13 residues long. Germline CDR1 SQVTM, CDR2 ANQGSEA. The germline V and J ends were trimmed by 2 bases and 1 base, with 6 bases remaining between them. CDR3 DNA: TGCAGCGTTGAACGACATTCCTACAATGAGCAGTTCTTC. Its translation: CSVERHSYNEQFF.

The rearrangement uses TRBV9 and TRBJ2-3, with D maybe TRBD1 (6 bases). The CDR3 contains 20 residues. Germline values: CDR1 SGDLS, CDR2 YYNGEE. Trimming stripped 8 bases from V and 4 bases from J, with 35 bases between. This CDR3 is CARSRGVEKGWGPSPDTQYF. The CDR3 DNA reads TGTGCCAGAAGCAGGGGAGTGGAGAAGGGTTGGGGGCCAAGCCCAGATACGCAGTATTTT. Drawing the rest from reference TRBV9 and TRBJ2-3, the complete variable domain is DSGVTQTPKHLITATGQRVTLRCSPRSGDLSVYWYQQSLDQGLQFLIQYYNGEERAKGNILERFSAQQFPDLHSELNLSSLELGDSALYFCARSRGVEKGWGPSPDTQYFGPGTRLTVL.

The chain couples TRBV6-6 to TRBJ1-2, with 8 nucleotides matching TRBD1. Germline CDR1 MNHNY, CDR2 SVGAGI (reference sequence). The CDR3 covers 15 residues. V shed 0 bases, J shed 8 bases, and the junction held 8 bases outside the gene matches. The CDR3, as DNA: TGTGCCAGCAGTTACTCGGAGACAGGGGTTCGGGGCTACACCTTC. It codes for CASSYSETGVRGYTF.

The chain employs TRBV9 and TRBJ2-3; weak D call: TRBD2 (6 bases). The length of the CDR3 is 16 residues. Germline V gives CDR1 SGDLS, CDR2 YYNGEE. With 0 bases removed from V and 4 bases from J, the gap between germline ends came to 15 bases. The CDR3 is CASSVGAGLRSDTQYF. The CDR3 nucleotides read TGTGCCAGCAGCGTAGGCGCGGGACTTCGTTCAGATACGCAGTATTTT.